This TCR beta chain was documented in a study of shared clonotypes between healthy human individuals. The germline V gene has CDR1 MNHNS and CDR2 SASEGT. CDR3 size: 13 residues. V shed 3 bases and J shed 4 bases, with 7 bases lying between them. The donors, healthy adults who were HIV-negative, had experienced no recent acute infections or vaccinations. This clone has just one count. Ten immunoSEQ deep assay plates served to sequence unsorted PBMC DNA. In the original analysis: ImmunoSEQ supplied junction-only sequences lacking quality scores, so filtering was different. Some clones are missing from TCRdb's copy, which holds only in-frame ones; the method was immunoSEQ multiplex PCR. Clonal size and the V and J genes are those of that table, whereas D and trimming came from the DNA. The sample holds around 500,000 clones; 60% to 85% are singletons and the top ten take around 13%.

The source is a woman between 35 and 50 years old in good health. Some clones in this sample may be carry-over from other donors' samples. The chain has TRBV6-1 and TRBJ1-3; no clear D gene. Sequenced input: PBMCs. The DNA of the CDR3 is TGTGCCAGCAGTGAGATTGTGGGAAACACCATATATTTT. This codes for CASSEIVGNTIYF.